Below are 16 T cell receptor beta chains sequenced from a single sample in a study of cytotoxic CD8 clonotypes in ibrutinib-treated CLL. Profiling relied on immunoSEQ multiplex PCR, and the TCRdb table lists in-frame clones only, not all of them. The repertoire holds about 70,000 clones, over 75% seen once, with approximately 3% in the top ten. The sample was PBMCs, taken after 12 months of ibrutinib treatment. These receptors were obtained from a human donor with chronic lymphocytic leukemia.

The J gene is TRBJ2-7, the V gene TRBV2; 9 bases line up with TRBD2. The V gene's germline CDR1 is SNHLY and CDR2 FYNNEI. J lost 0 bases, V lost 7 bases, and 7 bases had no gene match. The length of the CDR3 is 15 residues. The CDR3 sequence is CASTEGLASSYEQYF. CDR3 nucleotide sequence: TGTGCCAGCACCGAAGGACTAGCGAGCTCCTACGAGCAGTACTTC.

This CDR3 is CASSLGLAGEGNEQFF. The CDR3 DNA reads as TGCGCCAGCAGCTTGGGACTAGCGGGAGAAGGAAATGAGCAGTTCTTC. The V and J genes are TRBV5-1 and TRBJ2-1, with 12 bases aligning to TRBD2. CDR3 length: 16 amino acids. In germline, CDR1 is SGHRS, CDR2 YFSETQ. Trimming cost V 0 bases and J 7 bases; bases outside gene matches: 5.

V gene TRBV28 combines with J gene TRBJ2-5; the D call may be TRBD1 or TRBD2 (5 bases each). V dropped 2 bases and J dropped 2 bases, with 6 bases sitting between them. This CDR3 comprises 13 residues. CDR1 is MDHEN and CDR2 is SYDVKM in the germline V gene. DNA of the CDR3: TGTGCCAGCAGTTTAGAGGGGCAAGAGACCCAGTACTTC. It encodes CASSLEGQETQYF.

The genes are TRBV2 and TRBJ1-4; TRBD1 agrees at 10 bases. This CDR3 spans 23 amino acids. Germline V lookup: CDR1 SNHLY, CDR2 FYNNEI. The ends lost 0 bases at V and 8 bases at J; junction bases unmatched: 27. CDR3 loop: CASSEALPRPGRQGAEGEEKLFF. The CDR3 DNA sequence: TGTGCCAGCAGTGAAGCGCTTCCTCGTCCCGGCCGACAGGGGGCAGAGGGGGAAGAAAAACTGTTTTTT.

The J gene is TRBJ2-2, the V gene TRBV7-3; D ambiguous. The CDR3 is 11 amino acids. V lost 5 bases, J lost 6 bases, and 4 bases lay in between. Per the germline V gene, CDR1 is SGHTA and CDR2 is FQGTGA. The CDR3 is CASSTAGELFF. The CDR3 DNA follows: TGTGCCAGCAGCACGGCCGGGGAGCTGTTTTTT.

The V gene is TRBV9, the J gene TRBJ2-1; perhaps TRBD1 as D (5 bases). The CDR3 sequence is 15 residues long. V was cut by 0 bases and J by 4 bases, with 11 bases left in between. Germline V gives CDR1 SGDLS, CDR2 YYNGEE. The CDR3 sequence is CASSVEAGPYNEQFF. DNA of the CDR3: TGTGCCAGCAGCGTAGAGGCAGGGCCTTACAATGAGCAGTTCTTC.

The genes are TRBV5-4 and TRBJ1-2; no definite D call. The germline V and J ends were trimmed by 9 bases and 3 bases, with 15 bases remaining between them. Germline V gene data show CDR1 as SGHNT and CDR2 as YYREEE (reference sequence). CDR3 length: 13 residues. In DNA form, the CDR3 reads TGTGCCACTAGGTCGTGGAGGGACTATGGCTACACCTTC. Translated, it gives CATRSWRDYGYTF.

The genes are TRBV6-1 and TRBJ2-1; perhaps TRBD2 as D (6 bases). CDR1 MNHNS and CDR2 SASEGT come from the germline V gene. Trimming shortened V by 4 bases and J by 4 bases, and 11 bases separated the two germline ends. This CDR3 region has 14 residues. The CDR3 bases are TGTGCCAGCAGTGTGGGGACTCAATACAATGAGCAGTTCTTC. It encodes CASSVGTQYNEQFF.

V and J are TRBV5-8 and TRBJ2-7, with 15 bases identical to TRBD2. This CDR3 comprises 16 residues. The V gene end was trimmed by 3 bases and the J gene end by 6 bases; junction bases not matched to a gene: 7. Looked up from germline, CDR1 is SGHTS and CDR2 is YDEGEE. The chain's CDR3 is CASSWGGLAGGGEQYF. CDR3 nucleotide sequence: TGTGCCAGCAGCTGGGGGGGACTAGCGGGAGGAGGCGAGCAGTACTTC.

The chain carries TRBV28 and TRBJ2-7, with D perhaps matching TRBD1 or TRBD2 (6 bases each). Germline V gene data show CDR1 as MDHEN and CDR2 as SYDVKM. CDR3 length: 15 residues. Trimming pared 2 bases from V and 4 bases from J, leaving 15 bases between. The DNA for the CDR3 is TGTGCCAGCAGTTTACACGGAGGGGGGCCATACGAGCAGTACTTC. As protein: CASSLHGGGPYEQYF.

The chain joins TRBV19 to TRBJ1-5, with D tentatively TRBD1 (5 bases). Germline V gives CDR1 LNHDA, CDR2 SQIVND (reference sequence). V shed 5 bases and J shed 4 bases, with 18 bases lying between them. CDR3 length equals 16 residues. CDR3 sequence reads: CASSARLGTRNQPQHF. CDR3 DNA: TGTGCCAGTAGTGCCAGACTGGGGACCCGAAATCAGCCCCAGCATTTT.

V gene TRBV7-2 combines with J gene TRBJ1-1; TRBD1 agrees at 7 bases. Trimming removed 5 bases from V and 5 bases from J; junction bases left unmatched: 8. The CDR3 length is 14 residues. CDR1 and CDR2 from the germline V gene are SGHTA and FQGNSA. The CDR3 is CASSLTGRVTEAFF. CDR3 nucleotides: TGTGCCAGCAGCCTGACAGGGCGGGTAACTGAAGCTTTCTTT.

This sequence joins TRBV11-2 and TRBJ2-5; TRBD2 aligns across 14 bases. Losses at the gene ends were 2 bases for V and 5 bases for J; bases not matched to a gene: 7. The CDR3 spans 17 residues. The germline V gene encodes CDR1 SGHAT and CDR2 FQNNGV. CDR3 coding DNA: TGTGCCAGCAGCTTACCGGGACTAGCGGGAGTAGGGGAGACCCAGTACTTC. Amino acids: CASSLPGLAGVGETQYF. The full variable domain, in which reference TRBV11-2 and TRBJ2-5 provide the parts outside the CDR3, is EAGVAQSPRYKIIEKRQSVAFWCNPISGHATLYWYQQILGQGPKLLIQFQNNGVVDDSQLPKDRFSAERLKGVDSTLKIQPAKLEDSAVYLCASSLPGLAGVGETQYFGPGTRLLVL.

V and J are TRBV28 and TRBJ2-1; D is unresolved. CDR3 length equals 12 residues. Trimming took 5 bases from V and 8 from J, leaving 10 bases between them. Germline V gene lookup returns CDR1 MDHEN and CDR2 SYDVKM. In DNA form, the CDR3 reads TGTGCCAGCAGTCTAGGGTTCGATGAGCAGTTCTTC. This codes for CASSLGFDEQFF.

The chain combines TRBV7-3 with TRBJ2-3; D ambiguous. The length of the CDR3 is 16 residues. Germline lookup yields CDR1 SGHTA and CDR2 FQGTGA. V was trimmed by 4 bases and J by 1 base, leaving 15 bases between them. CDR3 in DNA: TGTGCCAGCAGCTCCCGAGGTAATGTTGGCACAGATACGCAGTATTTT. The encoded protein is CASSSRGNVGTDTQYF.

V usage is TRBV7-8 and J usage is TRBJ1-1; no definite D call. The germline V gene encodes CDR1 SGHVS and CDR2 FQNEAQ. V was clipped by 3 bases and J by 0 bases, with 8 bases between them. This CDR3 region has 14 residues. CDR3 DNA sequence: TGTGCCAGCAGCTTCAGATACATGAACACTGAAGCTTTCTTT. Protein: CASSFRYMNTEAFF.